The clone carrying this T cell receptor (beta chain) was detected many times. V was pared by 4 bases and J by 10 bases, with 15 bases of the junction left unmatched. This CDR3 has 16 residues. CDR1 is SGHRS, CDR2 YFSETQ, per germline. TCRdb re-called the 5' RACE reads with MiXCR, one entry per CDR3 protein. This table has about 70,000 distinct CDR3 sequences, roughly 5.6% appearing once. The data are from a study of neurological immune-mediated disorders. This chain connects TRBV5-1 to TRBJ2-1, with 9 nucleotides matching TRBD1. Sequencing input: PBMCs. The TCR originated in a human donor with multiple sclerosis. The donor label of this sample is uncertain. CDR3 nucleotide sequence: TGCGCCAGCAGCACTCCCGGGGACAGGGTGGGTGTCGAGCAGTTCTTC. Its protein product is CASSTPGDRVGVEQFF.